These T cell receptor beta chains were read from a single sample in a study of human T cells and chemical hapten exposure. TCRdb reprocessed the RACE reads via MiXCR and lists one record per CDR3 protein. Of over 300,000 distinct CDR3 sequences listed, roughly 5.3% are singletons. The sequencing used whole blood, collected in connection with sensitization to the hapten diphenylcyclopropenone (DPC). The receptors were gathered from a woman aged 50 to 60 with alopecia areata. Some clones in this sample may be carry-over from other donors' samples. Both conserved end residues are part of each CDR3. The D gene is left open where the match is weak. Size is omitted from some rows. Given values are once, few, many or a class for expanded clones.

TRBJ1-1 | NA | TRBV27 | NA | TGTGCCAGCAGTTTATTGACGGCAACTGAAGCTTTCTTT | CASSLLTATEAFF
TRBJ2-5 | NA | TRBV5-6 | few | TGTGCCAGCAGCTTGTTGGGGGTAGGAGAGACCCAGTACTTC | CASSLLGVGETQYF
TRBJ1-2 | NA | TRBV2 | NA | TGTGCCAGCAGTGAAGAGCAGACCCTATGGGTCTATGGCTACACCTTC | CASSEEQTLWVYGYTF
TRBJ1-1 | NA | TRBV12-3/TRBV12-4 | many | TGTGCCAGCACCCTGACAGGAATGAACACTGAAGCTTTCTTT | CASTLTGMNTEAFF
TRBJ2-3 | TRBD2 | TRBV28 | NA | TGTGCCAGCAGTTTCCTACTAGCGGAGCCCCAAACAGATACGCAGTATTTT | CASSFLLAEPQTDTQYF
TRBJ1-2 | NA | TRBV2 | many | TGTGCCCGGTCTCTAGGCAGGGATGAGCCCTACACCTTC | CARSLGRDEPYTF
TRBJ2-1 | NA | TRBV7-9 | many | TGTGCCAGCAGCTTTGGGGTTGCGGGATACAATGAGCAGTTCTTC | CASSFGVAGYNEQFF
TRBJ1-6 | TRBD1 | TRBV15 | many | TGTGCCACCAGCAGCGACAGGGGGCTTAATTCACCCCTCCACTTT | CATSSDRGLNSPLHF
TRBJ2-1 | TRBD2 | TRBV5-6 | few | TGTGCCAGCAGCTGGGGAGGGGTGGAGTTCTTC | CASSWGGVEFF
TRBJ2-5 | TRBD2 | TRBV29-1 | few | TGCAGCACCATTAGCGGGTCCCAAGAGACCCAGTACTTC | CSTISGSQETQYF
TRBJ1-2 | TRBD1 | TRBV28 | few | TGTGCCAGCAGTTCCGGGACAGGGGGCGCGGCTGGCTATGGCTACACCTTC | CASSSGTGGAAGYGYTF
TRBJ1-5 | NA | TRBV19 | few | TGTGCCAGTAGTACTGTTCTTTATAGCAATCAGCCCCAGCATTTT | CASSTVLYSNQPQHF
TRBJ1-5 | NA | TRBV2 | NA | TGTGCCAGCAGCGACAGCCTCGGGCCCCAGCATTTT | CASSDSLGPQHF
TRBJ2-1 | TRBD1 | TRBV6-5 | NA | TGTGCCAGCAGTTACGGACAGGGAGAGAATGAGCAGTTCTTC | CASSYGQGENEQFF
TRBJ2-3 | NA | TRBV20-1 | few | TGCAGTGCTATGGAGGGCACAGATACGCAGTATTTT | CSAMEGTDTQYF
TRBJ2-3 | NA | TRBV12-3/TRBV12-4 | NA | TGTGCCAGCAGTTTAAACGGGCCTGATTCGCAGTATTTT | CASSLNGPDSQYF
TRBJ2-1 | TRBD2 | TRBV4-3 | many | TGCGCCAGCAGCCAAGCCCCCCTAGCGGGGCCGGCGGGTGAGCAGTTCTTC | CASSQAPLAGPAGEQFF
TRBJ2-7 | TRBD1 | TRBV6-2/TRBV6-3 | few | TGTGCCAGCAGTTACCTACAGGGGAGAGACGAGCAGTACTTC | CASSYLQGRDEQYF
TRBJ2-3 | TRBD1 | TRBV29-1 | many | TGCAGCGTTGCGACAGGGGAGATAGATACGCAGTATTTT | CSVATGEIDTQYF
TRBJ2-6 | NA | TRBV3-1 | few | TGTGCCAGCAGCTCCGTCGGGTCAGCCAACGTCCTGACTTTC | CASSSVGSANVLTF
TRBJ2-1 | NA | TRBV5-6 | NA | TGTGCCAGCAGCCCGAAACTGATGAGATACAATGAGCAGTTCTTC | CASSPKLMRYNEQFF
TRBJ1-1 | NA | TRBV7-9 | many | TGTGCCAGCAGCTTTGCCGGGACTGCGAACACTGAAGCTTTCTTT | CASSFAGTANTEAFF
TRBJ2-2 | NA | TRBV7-2 | many | TGTGCCAGCAGCCGGGAGACCGGGGAGCTGTTTTTT | CASSRETGELFF
TRBJ1-3 | NA | TRBV3-1 | NA | TGTGCCAGCAGCCCATCCTTCGGATCTGGAAACACCATATATTTT | CASSPSFGSGNTIYF
TRBJ2-7 | NA | TRBV12-3/TRBV12-4 | many | TGTGCCAGCAGATCCGGGGGGCGCTACGAGCAGTACTTC | CASRSGGRYEQYF
TRBJ2-7 | TRBD2 | TRBV20-1 | few | TGCAGTGCTAGAGACCTCAGCGGGGGGGTCTACGAGCAGTACTTC | CSARDLSGGVYEQYF
TRBJ1-3 | NA | TRBV2 | few | TGTGCCAGCATGGAGGACAGATTTACTGGAAACACCATATATTTT | CASMEDRFTGNTIYF
TRBJ2-3 | NA | TRBV7-2 | many | TGTGCCAGCAGCTTAGGACCTGGGGGAGATACGCAGTATTTT | CASSLGPGGDTQYF
TRBJ2-1 | NA | TRBV19 | many | TGCGGGGACCGGGACTCGCTTTACAATGAGCAGTTCTTC | CGDRDSLYNEQFF
TRBJ2-5 | TRBD2 | TRBV7-2 | NA | TGTGCCAGCAGCACCCGGCGGGGGGGGCCGCAAGAGACCCAGTACTTC | CASSTRRGGPQETQYF
TRBJ1-5 | TRBD1 | TRBV20-1 | many | TGCAGTGCTAGCCGCCTCACAGGGGGATCCCAGCATTTT | CSASRLTGGSQHF
TRBJ1-5 | NA | TRBV12-3/TRBV12-4 | many | TGTGCCAGCAGTCGACGGTCTAATCAGCCCCAGCATTTT | CASSRRSNQPQHF
TRBJ1-1 | TRBD1 | TRBV29-1 | many | TGCAGCGTTGTGTTGGACAGGATCGCTTTCTTT | CSVVLDRIAFF
TRBJ1-6 | TRBD1 | TRBV30 | NA | TGTGCCTGGAGAGACAGGGGGAACTCACCCCTCCACTTT | CAWRDRGNSPLHF
TRBJ2-5 | NA | TRBV6-6 | few | TGTGCCAGCAGATTACACCGGATCTACCAAGAGACCCAGTACTTC | CASRLHRIYQETQYF
TRBJ2-6 | NA | TRBV6-5 | many | TGTGCCAGCAGCCGCCCCTCTGGGGCCAACGTCCTGACTTTC | CASSRPSGANVLTF
TRBJ2-3 | TRBD2 | TRBV6-5 | NA | TGTGCCAGCAGTTACGCTAGCGGGGATCCAGATACGCAGTATTTT | CASSYASGDPDTQYF
TRBJ2-5 | NA | TRBV5-4 | few | TGTGCCAGCAGCTTGGCAAACCAAGAGACCCAGTACTTC | CASSLANQETQYF
TRBJ1-4 | NA | TRBV6-2/TRBV6-3 | many | TGTGCCAGCGGTACCTTCCCACAGGGACGAAATGAAAAACTGTTTTTT | CASGTFPQGRNEKLFF